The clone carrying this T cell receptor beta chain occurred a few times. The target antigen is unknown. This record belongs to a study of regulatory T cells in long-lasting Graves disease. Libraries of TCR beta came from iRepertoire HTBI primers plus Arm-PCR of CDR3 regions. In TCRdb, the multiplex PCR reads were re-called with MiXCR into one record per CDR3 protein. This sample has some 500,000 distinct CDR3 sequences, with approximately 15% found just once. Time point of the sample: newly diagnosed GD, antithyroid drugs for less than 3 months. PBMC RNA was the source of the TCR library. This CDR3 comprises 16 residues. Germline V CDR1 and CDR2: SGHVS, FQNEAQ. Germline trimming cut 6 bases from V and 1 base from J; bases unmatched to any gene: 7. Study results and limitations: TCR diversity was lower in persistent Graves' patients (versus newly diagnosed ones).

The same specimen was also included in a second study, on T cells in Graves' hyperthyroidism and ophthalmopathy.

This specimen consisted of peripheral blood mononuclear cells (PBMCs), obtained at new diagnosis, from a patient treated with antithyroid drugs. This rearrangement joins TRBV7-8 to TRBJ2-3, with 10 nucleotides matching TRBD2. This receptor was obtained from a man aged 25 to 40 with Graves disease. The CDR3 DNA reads TGTGCCAGCAGGGACAGCGGGAGGGCCCGCACAGATACGCAGTATTTT. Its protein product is CASRDSGRARTDTQYF.